What follows describes a single T cell receptor beta chain. Its antigen remains unidentified. Germline lookup yields CDR1 SGHRS and CDR2 YFSETQ. V shed 4 bases, J shed 6 bases, and the junction held 6 bases outside the gene matches. The CDR3 totals 16 residues. The record originates from a study of cytomegalovirus exposure and HLA in healthy donors. Study-wide points: According to the study, roughly 180 TCR beta chains were cytomegalovirus-associated. A further, later analysis showed that HLA-associated TCR beta chains (compared with equally common others) were more clonally expanded. Specificity of a few CMV-associated chains for CMV antigens was verified in vitro.

The PCR ran on 60 Vbeta and 13 Jbeta primers. Sequencing was performed with immunoSEQ multiplex PCR; in TCRdb, only in-frame clones are kept and a portion is missing. Of 160,000 or so clones in the sample, roughly four fifths were seen once. V is TRBV5-1 and J is TRBJ2-4, with 14 bases fitting TRBD2. The sequenced sample consisted of PBMCs. The origin of this receptor is a woman under 30 in good health and CMV-seropositive. The chain's CDR3 is CASSGGLAGAGNIQYF. The DNA of the CDR3 is TGCGCCAGCAGCGGGGGACTAGCGGGGGCGGGAAACATTCAGTACTTC.